Shown below are 8 T cell receptor beta chains from a single sample sequenced in a study of blood T cell repertoires in COVID-19. Profiled with immunoSEQ multiplex PCR; TCRdb holds only in-frame clones, not every one. Of 50,000 to 75,000 clones detected, 91% appear once; the ten largest clones hold about 8.1%. The sample taken for sequencing was peripheral blood. The receptors derive from a human donor in a cohort sampled during active COVID-19.

The rearrangement joins TRBV5-1 to TRBJ1-1; 7 bases match TRBD1. CDR3 size: 15 residues. In germline, CDR1 is SGHRS, CDR2 YFSETQ. V was clipped by 1 base and J by 1 base; unmatched bases: 4. CDR3 DNA: TGCGCCAGCAGCTTGAGGACAGGAGAGAACACTGAAGCTTTCTTT. Protein sequence: CASSLRTGENTEAFF.

In its sample, this clone was seen once. The chain combines TRBV6-5 with TRBJ2-7; 9 bases agree with TRBD2. Germline V CDR1 and CDR2: MNHEY, SVGAGI. This CDR3 region has 14 residues. V was pared by 5 bases and J by 0 bases, with 2 bases of the junction left unmatched. The CDR3 loop is CASSLSGGSYEQYF. For the CDR3, the DNA is TGTGCCAGCAGTCTTAGCGGGGGCTCCTACGAGCAGTACTTC.

V usage is TRBV5-1 and J usage is TRBJ2-2; possibly TRBD2 for D (6 bases). The CDR3 consists of 15 residues. V was pared by 4 bases and J by 6 bases, with 16 bases between. CDR1 is SGHRS, CDR2 YFSETQ, per germline. The CDR3 coding sequence is TGCGCCAGCAGCCCGTCCCGTTCTAGCGCCGGGGAGCTGTTTTTT. Amino acid sequence: CASSPSRSSAGELFF. The full variable domain, rest sourced from reference TRBV5-1 and TRBJ2-2, is KAGVTQTPRYLIKTRGQQVTLSCSPISGHRSVSWYQQTPGQGLQFLFEYFSETQRNKGNFPGRFSGRQFSNSRSEMNVSTLELGDSALYLCASSPSRSSAGELFFGEGSRLTVL.

This clone was seen just once. The V gene is TRBV7-9, the J gene TRBJ1-1; D is unresolved. Germline V lookup: CDR1 SEHNR, CDR2 FQNEAQ (reference sequence). Trimming left V 4 bases short and J 1 base short, with 16 bases between. The CDR3 runs to 16 residues. The CDR3 DNA follows: TGTGCCAGCAGCTCGGGATGGGTGGCAGAGAACACTGAAGCTTTCTTT. This gives the protein CASSSGWVAENTEAFF.

This chain connects TRBV2 to TRBJ1-5, with 10 nucleotides matching TRBD1. Germline values: CDR1 SNHLY, CDR2 FYNNEI. The CDR3 is made up of 17 amino acids. J lost 2 bases, V lost 6 bases, and 10 bases had no gene match. CDR3 protein: CASSVRQGAPRNQPQHF. CDR3 nucleotide sequence: TGTGCCAGCAGCGTCCGACAGGGGGCGCCCCGCAATCAGCCCCAGCATTTT.

The chain uses TRBV6-1 and TRBJ2-1; 10 bases match TRBD2. CDR1 and CDR2 (germline): MNHNS, SASEGT. V was pared by 0 bases and J by 4 bases, with 3 bases of the junction left unmatched. CDR3 size: 16 residues. Here the CDR3 reads CASSEAAGGLYNEQFF. CDR3 DNA: TGTGCCAGCAGTGAAGCAGCGGGGGGGCTATACAATGAGCAGTTCTTC.

The V and J genes are TRBV4-1 and TRBJ2-2, with 8 bases matching TRBD2. CDR3 length equals 19 residues. J was trimmed by 2 bases and V by 4 bases; bases with no gene match: 15. The germline V gene encodes CDR1 MGHRA and CDR2 YSYEKL. Written as DNA, the CDR3 is TGCGCCAGCAGCCTGAGGGGTGGCGGGGGGCGAACCAACACCGGGGAGCTGTTTTTT. Translating it yields CASSLRGGGGRTNTGELFF.

The CDR3 DNA sequence: TGTGCCAGTAGTATTGGGGGGACCGCTTTCTTT. It yields the protein CASSIGGTAFF. The rearrangement uses TRBV19 and TRBJ1-1; weak D call: TRBD1 (5 bases). This CDR3 has 11 amino acids. V was shortened by 3 bases and J by 11 bases, with 10 bases between the two germline ends. The germline gives CDR1 LNHDA, CDR2 SQIVND (reference sequence).